The rows below give T cell receptor beta chains drawn from one sample of a study of blood T cell repertoires in COVID-19. Only in-frame clones appear in the TCRdb table, and some are missing; sequencing was by immunoSEQ multiplex PCR. The sample includes approximately 58,000 clones, 85% to 90% seen only once; the top ten take roughly 5.1%. Sequenced input: peripheral blood. The receptors originated from a man aged 35 to 55 with active COVID-19. Each CDR3 is given without its conserved first and last residue. A row's size may be missing; if present it is once, few, many or a size class.

clone size,V gene,CDR3 protein
once,TRBV5-4,ASSLGTAMSEKLF
.,TRBV10-3,AISELAQYGYT
.,TRBV25-1,ASSPPFYQGMNTGELF
.,TRBV15,ATSRVTGGGDEQF
once,TRBV28,ASSPSPGQEDPQLGEQY
.,TRBV19,ASSIGGTSGRYEQY
.,TRBV30,AWDRGGGKRNEQF
once,TRBV6-5,ASSSGTSYEQY
.,TRBV11-3,ASSPGLAGQETQY
.,TRBV5-4,ASSLLFGGSYEQY
once,TRBV5-1,ASSAGNSYNEQF
.,TRBV9,ASSVDMGYTEAF
.,TRBV5-1,ASREVEGYGYT
.,TRBV5-1,ASSLDGQGLT
.,TRBV11-2,ASSPLGRKREETYEQY
.,TRBV9,ASSVVAGVDNEQF
.,TRBV19,ASSIQEGLGEAPLH
.,TRBV5-1,ASSLGEVPETQY
once,TRBV2,ASSETWSGELF
.,TRBV2,ASSEGALTGTVMNTEAF
.,TRBV7-9,ASSLSSPTGELF
.,TRBV6-1,ASSETGGVQPQH
.,TRBV4-2,ASSRRSGGPRIDTQY
.,TRBV30,AWSKAKKARTDTQY
.,TRBV7-2,ASSEGLAGTYEQY
.,TRBV29-1,SVSGTGKNQPQH
.,TRBV10-2,ASSDTAEAF
.,TRBV5-6,ASSSPRGRETQY
few,TRBV10-3,AISGQGALAYEQY
.,TRBV10-3,AISEGVGVPDEQY
.,TRBV10-3,AIRAGQGYTEAF
.,TRBV2,ASKPNRVRSTDTQY
.,TRBV29-1,SVDGGDVGTETQY
.,TRBV6-5,AGGGDRTPLH
.,TRBV5-1,ASNSGSTDTQY
.,TRBV27,ASSFAGRLSYEQY
.,TRBV28,ASSFPDRGQNQPQH
.,TRBV7-2,ASNQQGVTEAF
few,TRBV6-6,ASSKQRDSTEAF
.,TRBV28,ASRLAGESSYEQY
few,TRBV30,AWQGSSGNTIY
.,TRBV12-5,ASAPEASGLQF
.,TRBV25-1,ASSEWSSGDANTGELF
.,TRBV24-1,ATSDLGTPQETQY
.,TRBV15,ATNPDREHTDTQY
.,TRBV18,ASSPGTSGFSGNTIY
.,TRBV5-1,ASSLDPGTDTQY
.,TRBV9,ASSAGQGASYEQY
.,TRBV10-3,AISDRGQGINTGELF
.,TRBV29-1,SVGGQGNWGYT